One sample yielded the 31 T cell receptor beta chains listed below, sequenced in a study of siplizumab effects on memory and regulatory T cells. Sequencing used immunoSEQ multiplex PCR; TCRdb keeps in-frame clones, though not all of them. The sample consists of 90,000 to 120,000 clones, 91% of them appearing once. The sequencing input was CD4+ T cells sorted from blood. Source of these receptors: a human donor in good health. Some clones in this sample may be carry-over from other donors' samples.

This rearrangement joins TRBV28 to TRBJ2-7, with D unresolved. Germline assignment: CDR1 MDHEN and CDR2 SYDVKM. The CDR3 has 13 amino acids. Between the trimmed V and J ends, which lost 2 bases and 6 bases, there was a span of 11 bases. CDR3 sequence (DNA): TGTGCCAGCAGTTTAGAAGCCCCGACCGAGCAGTACTTC. The encoded protein is CASSLEAPTEQYF.

The gene calls are TRBV14 and TRBJ2-7; tentative D call: TRBD2 (6 bases). V was clipped by 3 bases and J by 5 bases, with 8 bases between them. The CDR3 runs to 12 residues. Germline CDR1 and CDR2: SGHDN and FVKESK. Here the CDR3 reads CASSQRRDEQYF. The CDR3 nucleotides are TGTGCCAGCAGCCAGAGGAGGGACGAGCAGTACTTC. The full variable domain, rest sourced from reference TRBV14 and TRBJ2-7, is EAGVTQFPSHSVIEKGQTVTLRCDPISGHDNLYWYRRVMGKEIKFLLHFVKESKQDESGMPNNRFLAERTGGTYSTLKVQPAELEDSGVYFCASSQRRDEQYFGPGTRLTVT.

The chain joins TRBV5-1 to TRBJ1-1; D call uncertain. V was clipped by 0 bases and J by 8 bases, with 11 bases between them. CDR3 size: 13 residues. CDR1 is SGHRS and CDR2 is YFSETQ in the germline V gene. CDR3 in DNA: TGCGCCAGCAGCTTGGGTTCAGTAGAAGAAGCTTTCTTT. Its translation is CASSLGSVEEAFF.

The chain is built from TRBV4-2 and TRBJ2-5; D may be TRBD2 (6 bases). This CDR3 has 14 residues. The V gene's germline CDR1 is LGHNA and CDR2 YNFKEQ. V was shortened by 1 base and J by 5 bases, with 11 bases between the two germline ends. CDR3 loop: CASSQVSRGETQYF. CDR3 DNA sequence: TGTGCCAGCAGCCAAGTATCCCGGGGGGAGACCCAGTACTTC.

The genes are TRBV29-1 and TRBJ2-2; D call uncertain. Germline CDR1 reads SQVTM; CDR2 reads ANQGSEA. V lost 2 bases to trimming and J lost 7 bases, with 5 bases between them. The CDR3 runs 11 residues. The CDR3 DNA reads TGCAGCGTTGAAAGCATCGGGGAGCTGTTTTTT. Residues: CSVESIGELFF.

This sequence joins TRBV25-1 and TRBJ1-2; D call uncertain. Deletions cut 6 bases from V and 7 bases from J, with 12 bases between. The germline gives CDR1 MGHDK, CDR2 SYGVNS. The CDR3 consists of 12 residues. For the CDR3, the DNA is TGTGCCAGCAGACGGCTCGGGAGTGGCTACACCTTC. This gives the protein CASRRLGSGYTF.

This clone was observed a few times. The J gene is TRBJ1-1, the V gene TRBV7-6, with 9 bases matching TRBD1. CDR1 is SGHVS, CDR2 FNYEAQ, per germline. V shed 5 bases and J 5 bases; nucleotides not matched to a gene: 15. This CDR3 has 17 residues. CDR3 in amino acids: CASSAGTGRGGGTEAFF. The CDR3 region has the DNA TGTGCCAGCAGCGCGGGGACAGGGAGAGGAGGTGGGACTGAAGCTTTCTTT.

The genes are TRBV5-4 and TRBJ2-7, with 9 bases fitting TRBD1. Germline-derived CDR1 and CDR2 are SGHNT and YYREEE (reference sequence). J gave up 5 bases and V 4 bases, and 10 bases lay outside the gene matches. The CDR3 length is 15 residues. CDR3 sequence (DNA): TGTGCCAGCAGCACAGGACAGGGGTGGTTCCACGAGCAGTACTTC. Translated, it gives CASSTGQGWFHEQYF.

This clone was counted a single time. The chain combines TRBV5-1 with TRBJ2-5; 7 bases line up with TRBD1. The germline V gene has CDR1 SGHRS and CDR2 YFSETQ. CDR3 length: 13 amino acids. V lost 6 bases to trimming and J lost 0 bases; unmatched junction nucleotides: 2. The CDR3 protein is CASTTGDQETQYF. The CDR3 DNA reads TGCGCCAGCACAACAGGGGACCAAGAGACCCAGTACTTC.

V is TRBV9 and J is TRBJ2-2; 10 nucleotides line up with TRBD2. V shed 7 bases, J shed 4 bases, and the junction held 4 bases outside the gene matches. The CDR3 sequence is 14 residues long. CDR1 SGDLS and CDR2 YYNGEE come from the germline V gene. The CDR3 sequence: CASGEREGTGELFF. The DNA of the CDR3 is TGTGCCAGCGGGGAGCGGGAGGGCACCGGGGAGCTGTTTTTT.

V and J are TRBV5-1 and TRBJ2-2; D remains ambiguous. V was cut by 0 bases and J by 6 bases, with 6 bases left in between. The germline V gene has CDR1 SGHRS and CDR2 YFSETQ. CDR3 length equals 13 residues. The CDR3 spells CASSLAAPGELFF. CDR3 DNA: TGCGCCAGCAGCTTGGCTGCCCCCGGGGAGCTGTTTTTT.

The V and J genes are TRBV30 and TRBJ2-1; possible D gene TRBD1, 7 bases. The germline V gene encodes CDR1 GTSNPN and CDR2 SVGIG (reference sequence). This CDR3 has 15 amino acids. V shed 3 bases and J shed 7 bases, with 19 bases lying between them. CDR3 region: CAWSYGTLQGNEQFF. Written as DNA, the CDR3 is TGTGCCTGGAGCTACGGGACTCTACAGGGGAATGAGCAGTTCTTC. Full variable domain (rest looked up from reference TRBV30 and TRBJ2-1): SQTIHQWPATLVQPVGSPLSLECTVEGTSNPNLYWYRQAAGRGLQLLFYSVGIGQISSEVPQNLSASRPQDRQFILSSKKLLLSDSGFYLCAWSYGTLQGNEQFFGPGTRLTVL.

V is TRBV9 and J is TRBJ2-2, with TRBD2 matching over 8 bases. In germline, CDR1 is SGDLS, CDR2 YYNGEE. V lost 5 bases and J lost 1; bases outside the gene matches: 1. This CDR3 is 14 amino acids long. For the CDR3, the DNA is TGTGCCAGCAGACTAGCGGAGAACACCGGGGAGCTGTTTTTT. It codes for CASRLAENTGELFF.

V is TRBV7-8 and J is TRBJ1-5; TRBD1 agrees at 11 bases. This CDR3 is built from 20 residues. Germline V gene data show CDR1 as SGHVS and CDR2 as FQNEAQ. Unmatched junction bases numbered 13, after V lost 0 bases and J lost 3 bases. CDR3 sequence reads: CASSLAPNSRDRGNNQPQHF. CDR3 nucleotide sequence: TGTGCCAGCAGCTTAGCGCCAAACTCGAGGGACAGGGGGAACAATCAGCCCCAGCATTTT.

This chain links TRBV7-8 with TRBJ1-1; perhaps TRBD1 as D (5 bases). Germline CDR1 reads SGHVS; CDR2 reads FQNEAQ. The CDR3 totals 14 residues. The germline V and J ends were trimmed by 3 bases and 4 bases, with 12 bases remaining between them. The CDR3 reads CASSFGGGGTEAFF. CDR3 nucleotide sequence: TGTGCCAGCAGCTTTGGGGGGGGTGGCACTGAAGCTTTCTTT.

V gene TRBV19 combines with J gene TRBJ2-5; 12 positions match TRBD1. The CDR3 has 16 residues. Germline V gene lookup returns CDR1 LNHDA and CDR2 SQIVND (reference sequence). V dropped 6 bases and J dropped 4; count of bases not matched to a gene: 9. CDR3 residues: CASRTTGTGGAETQYF. The DNA of the CDR3 is TGTGCCAGTAGGACAACTGGGACAGGGGGCGCAGAGACCCAGTACTTC.

The chain is built from TRBV7-2 and TRBJ1-1; perhaps TRBD1 as D (5 bases). This CDR3 comprises 13 residues. Trimming stripped 2 bases from V and 8 bases from J, with 12 bases between. Germline CDR1 reads SGHTA; CDR2 reads FQGNSA. As DNA, the CDR3 is TGTGCCAGCAGCTTATCTACGGGGCGAGAAGCTTTCTTT. Residues: CASSLSTGREAFF.

In its sample, this clone was seen a few times. The J gene is TRBJ2-1, the V gene TRBV7-9, with 8 bases aligning to TRBD2. This CDR3 spans 19 amino acids. Losses at the gene ends were 5 bases for V and 0 bases for J; bases not matched to a gene: 15. The V gene's germline CDR1 is SEHNR and CDR2 FQNEAQ (reference sequence). The CDR3, as DNA: TGTGCCAGCAGCCCAGGTTTACTAGCGGAGACGAGCTCCTACAATGAGCAGTTCTTC. Amino acids: CASSPGLLAETSSYNEQFF. Drawing the rest from reference TRBV7-9 and TRBJ2-1, the complete variable domain is DTGVSQNPRHKITKRGQNVTFRCDPISEHNRLYWYRQTLGQGPEFLTYFQNEAQLEKSRLLSDRFSAERPKGSFSTLEIQRTEQGDSAMYLCASSPGLLAETSSYNEQFFGPGTRLTVL.

V is TRBV5-1 and J is TRBJ1-1; 8 bases map to TRBD1. Germline-derived CDR1 and CDR2 are SGHRS and YFSETQ. This CDR3 is 15 amino acids long. J was trimmed by 4 bases and V by 4 bases; bases with no gene match: 9. The CDR3 region has the DNA TGCGCCAGCAGCCCTACGCCAGGGGGCGTCACTGAAGCTTTCTTT. Translation gives CASSPTPGGVTEAFF.

This clone was found once. This sequence joins TRBV5-1 and TRBJ1-6, with D unresolved. The CDR3 covers 14 residues. V was cut by 2 bases and J by 10 bases, with 13 bases left in between. Germline V lookup: CDR1 SGHRS, CDR2 YFSETQ. Written as DNA, the CDR3 is TGCGCCAGCAGCTTAAACCAGGTTCGGTCACCCCTCCACTTT. Amino acids: CASSLNQVRSPLHF.

This clone has only a few counts. The chain employs TRBV5-1 and TRBJ1-5, with 9 bases aligning to TRBD1. Germline CDR1 reads SGHRS; CDR2 reads YFSETQ. The CDR3 is 15 residues long. The trim removed 3 bases at V and 3 bases at J, leaving 4 bases unmatched. CDR3 loop: CASSSGTGNNQPQHF. CDR3 DNA: TGCGCCAGCAGCTCCGGGACAGGGAACAATCAGCCCCAGCATTTT.

V gene TRBV18 combines with J gene TRBJ1-5, with D unresolved. Germline CDR1 is KGHSH and CDR2 is LQKENI. Trimming took 6 bases from V and 0 from J, leaving 12 bases between them. The CDR3 runs to 15 residues. CDR3 nucleotide sequence: TGTGCCAGCTCCCAGCGGATAGATAGCAATCAGCCCCAGCATTTT. As protein: CASSQRIDSNQPQHF.

V gene TRBV11-3 combines with J gene TRBJ2-3, with 8 bases that match TRBD2. CDR3 length: 15 residues. J gave up 2 bases and V 5 bases, and 6 bases lay outside the gene matches. From germline, CDR1 is SGHNT and CDR2 YENEEA. The CDR3 nucleotides read TGTGCCAGCAGCCCCAGCGGGAGAGTCACAGATACGCAGTATTTT. Protein product: CASSPSGRVTDTQYF.

The rearrangement joins TRBV29-1 to TRBJ2-5; D gene ambiguous. From germline, CDR1 is SQVTM and CDR2 ANQGSEA. Trimming cost V 0 bases and J 4 bases, with 6 bases left between them. CDR3 length: 12 residues. CDR3 sequence reads: CSVEDSRETQYF. The CDR3, as DNA: TGCAGCGTTGAAGACTCGCGAGAGACCCAGTACTTC.

J is TRBJ2-3 and V is TRBV7-2; either TRBD1 or TRBD2 may supply D (5 bases each). Germline V gives CDR1 SGHTA, CDR2 FQGNSA. The CDR3 runs 18 residues. Trimming left V 2 bases short and J 0 bases short, with 18 bases between. CDR3 loop: CASSLRGTVISSTDTQYF. CDR3 coding DNA: TGTGCCAGCAGCTTACGGGGCACCGTTATCTCTAGCACAGATACGCAGTATTTT.

The chain uses TRBV7-2 and TRBJ2-7; TRBD1 might be the D (5 bases). The CDR3 spans 13 residues. Germline loops: CDR1 SGHTA, CDR2 FQGNSA. With 2 bases removed from V and 7 bases from J, the gap between germline ends came to 12 bases. DNA for the CDR3: TGTGCCAGCAGCTTAACCCTTCAGGGAGAGCAGTACTTC. It is translated as CASSLTLQGEQYF.

In this sample, this clone turned up a few times. This rearrangement joins TRBV7-9 to TRBJ2-2; D gene unclear. Germline-derived CDR1 and CDR2 are SEHNR and FQNEAQ (reference sequence). V was shortened by 6 bases and J by 4 bases, with 18 bases between the two germline ends. This CDR3 contains 16 residues. CDR3 region: CASRLKLRVSTGELFF. Here the CDR3 DNA reads TGTGCCAGCAGACTTAAACTTAGGGTGTCCACCGGGGAGCTGTTTTTT.

This clone has just one count. The V gene is TRBV6-5, the J gene TRBJ2-7; a weak D match, TRBD2 (6 bases). This CDR3 contains 14 residues. CDR1 and CDR2 (germline): MNHEY, SVGAGI. Between the trimmed V and J ends, which lost 2 bases and 5 bases, there was a span of 13 bases. The CDR3 DNA reads TGTGCCAGCAGTTACAGGGCGACTAGAAACGAGCAGTACTTC. Its protein product is CASSYRATRNEQYF.

The V gene is TRBV18, the J gene TRBJ1-1; D is perhaps TRBD1 (5 bases). This CDR3 is built from 13 residues. The germline CDR1 and CDR2 sequences are KGHSH and LQKENI. Deletions cut 2 bases from V and 1 base from J, with 5 bases between. The DNA of the CDR3 is TGTGCCAGCTCACCAACAGGGAACACTGAAGCTTTCTTT. This codes for CASSPTGNTEAFF.

V and J are TRBV18 and TRBJ2-2; 9 nucleotides agree with TRBD2. The V gene end was trimmed by 3 bases and the J gene end by 4 bases; junction bases not matched to a gene: 3. CDR1 is KGHSH, CDR2 LQKENI, per germline. The CDR3 extends over 15 amino acids. The CDR3 is CASSPAGGGTGELFF. As DNA, the CDR3 is TGTGCCAGCTCACCCGCGGGAGGGGGCACCGGGGAGCTGTTTTTT.

The chain is built from TRBV7-3 and TRBJ2-1; D is ambiguous. V was pared by 2 bases and J by 7 bases, with 9 bases between. The length of the CDR3 is 13 residues. The germline V gene has CDR1 SGHTA and CDR2 FQGTGA. In DNA, the CDR3 is TGTGCCAGCAGCTTATTAGGCCAAAATGAGCAGTTCTTC. Residues: CASSLLGQNEQFF.